This T cell receptor beta chain comes out of a study of CD8 T cells in ankylosing spondylitis. Study findings and constraints: There were earlier reports of some motif variants in reactive arthritis synovial fluid and blood.

One entry per CDR3 protein, called by TCRdb with MiXCR from the 5' RACE reads. The table lists some 120,000 distinct CDR3 sequences, over 6% of them singletons, with 9% to 15% in the top ten. The CDR3 totals 14 residues. Trimming shortened V by 4 bases and J by 1 base, and 11 bases separated the two germline ends. CDR1 is DFQATT and CDR2 is SNEGSKA in the germline V gene (reference sequence). This clonotype was found a few times. Antigen specificity is unknown. The sequenced material came from blood, either unsorted or a sorted T cell fraction (not recorded which). The chain joins TRBV20-1 to TRBJ1-5; D call uncertain. The TCR was taken from a male donor with ankylosing spondylitis or in good health (not recorded which). In DNA form, the CDR3 reads TGCAGTGCTAACCCGGGCAGGAGCAATCAGCCCCAGCATTTT. It yields the protein CSANPGRSNQPQHF.